This TCR beta chain derives from a study of low-dose radiotherapy and immunotherapy resistance in tumors. Study overall: Treatment included intravenous cyclophosphamide dosed at 200 mg/m2 every two weeks, one day before radiation and immunotherapy. Patients' oral aspirin dose was 300 mg daily across four cycles from cycle 1 day 1.

TRAV- and TRBV-specific primers were used for first-strand cDNA, which covered alpha and beta chains. TCR amplification ran about 20 PCR cycles using constant-region and V-primer adapter primers. TCRdb reprocessed the reads with MiXCR, giving one entry per CDR3 protein. The data hold about 7,900 distinct CDR3 sequences, with about 61% observed a single time. The CDR3 sequence is 16 residues long. Germline loops: CDR1 SGHNT, CDR2 YYREEE (reference sequence). V was clipped by 3 bases and J by 5 bases; unmatched bases: 13. The patients who were eligible all carried advanced solid tumors that lacked tumor-infiltrating lymphocytes, meaning the tumors were TIL-negative.

The TCR originated in a human donor with advanced metastatic prostate, ovarian, gallbladder or colorectal cancer (not recorded which). This table probably holds off-target reads from a library built for another chain. The rearrangement links TRBV5-4 to TRBJ2-5; TRBD1 aligns across 7 bases. This chain's CDR3 is CASSSPDRVGWETQYF. In DNA, the CDR3 is TGTGCCAGCAGCTCCCCAGACAGGGTGGGCTGGGAGACCCAGTACTTC.